The T cell receptor beta chain described here comes from a study of T cells expressing NK-cell markers. The wider study: Underlying the TCR beta repertoires were sorted CD3+CD56+NKG2C+, CD3+CD56+NKG2C- and CD3+CD56-NKG2C+ T cells.

The CDR3 covers 17 residues. Broader study findings: For a handful of donors, the dominant NKG2C+ clonotypes made up about 1.0-8% of their CD8+ T cells. These clonotypes additionally ranked first within the CD3+CD56-NKG2C+ fraction of a few donors.

TCRdb reprocessed the 5' RACE reads and keeps a single row for each CDR3 protein, giving no DNA. This sample contains a few hundred thousand distinct CDR3 sequences. As concerns this clonotype: Antigen specificity is unknown.

The origin of this receptor is a man aged 18-70 years in good health. The chain links TRBV12-3 or TRBV12-4 to TRBJ2-2; TCRdb calls TRBD2, which cannot be checked without DNA. Input material: blood T cells: a sorted CD56 or NKG2C T cell subset, CD4+ or CD8+ T cells, or bulk PBMC T cells (not recorded which). This CDR3 reads CASSLQRGGLNTGELFF.